A single sample gave rise to the 28 T cell receptor beta chains below, sequenced in a study of blood T cells in healthy people across ages. It was with a sample-barcoded 5' primer and a J-beta primer mix that a second PCR of about 6 to 12 cycles was run. TCRdb re-called the 5' RACE reads with MiXCR, one entry per CDR3 protein. The table shows roughly 680,000 distinct CDR3 sequences, with roughly half occurring only once. What was sequenced was blood. All receptors derive from a woman of 80 years or more in good health.

As regards this clonotype: This could be a read error, since a much larger clone is one nucleotide away. V gene TRBV7-2 combines with J gene TRBJ2-5; 7 positions agree with TRBD2. In germline, CDR1 is SGHTA, CDR2 FQGNSA. There are 16 residues in the CDR3. The J segment lost 11 bases and the V segment lost 0 bases, leaving 15 bases of the junction unmatched. The CDR3 nucleotides are TGTGCCAGCAGCTTAGCGGGGGGGGGTTTCTACAATGAGCAGTACTTC. It is translated as CASSLAGGGFYNEQYF.

This clonotype was detected only once. A much larger clone lies one base from this, so it may be a read error. The V call is TRBV28, the J call TRBJ2-5; tentatively, D is TRBD2 (5 bases). CDR1 is MDHEN and CDR2 is SYDVKM in the germline V gene. V shed 2 bases and J shed 11 bases, with 21 bases lying between them. This CDR3 has 15 residues. The DNA for the CDR3 is TGTGCCAGCAGTTTAGCGGCGGGCTACTACAATGAGCAGTACTTC. Translation: CASSLAAGYYNEQYF.

This clonotype was seen a few times. A much more abundant neighbour one base away suggests this may be a read error. The chain has TRBV6-5 and TRBJ1-5, with D hard to call. CDR3 length: 14 amino acids. Deletions cut 5 bases from V and 3 bases from J, with 11 bases between. The V gene's germline CDR1 is MNHEY and CDR2 SVGAGI. CDR3 region: CASSPRLDNQPQHF. Here the CDR3 DNA reads TGTGCCAGCAGTCCTCGGCTCGACAATCAGCCCCAGCATTTT.

A word on this clonotype: With a much larger clone just one base away, this may be a read error. CDR3 in DNA: TGCGCCGGCAGCTTGGGATCCGGGATCACCTACAATGAGCAGTTCTTC. It encodes CAGSLGSGITYNEQFF. The chain links TRBV5-1 to TRBJ2-1; TRBD2 is a possible D gene (5 bases). The CDR3 is made up of 16 amino acids. The germline CDR1 and CDR2 sequences are SGHRS and YFSETQ.

CDR3: CASSSPGLRAFF. In nucleotides, the CDR3 is TGTGCCAGCAGCTCTCCGGGACTGAGAGCTTTCTTT. The genes are TRBV7-2 and TRBJ1-1, with D tentatively TRBD1 (5 bases). Trimming stripped 4 bases from V and 10 bases from J, with 13 bases between. The CDR3 is 12 residues long. In germline, CDR1 is SGHTA, CDR2 FQGNSA.

This clonotype has at least ten counts. The V gene is TRBV12-3 or TRBV12-4, the J gene TRBJ2-5; D gene ambiguous. This CDR3 comprises 14 residues. Trimming cost V 6 bases and J 2 bases, with 13 bases left between them. The CDR3 protein is CASSRLGVQETQYF. Here the CDR3 DNA reads TGTGCCAGCAGCCGTTTAGGTGTTCAAGAGACCCAGTACTTC.

This clonotype showed up many times. J is TRBJ2-3 and V is TRBV29-1; tentative D call: TRBD2 (6 bases). Germline lookup yields CDR1 SQVTM and CDR2 ANQGSEA. The CDR3 consists of 11 residues. V lost 8 bases, J lost 6 bases, and 12 bases lay in between. CDR3 nucleotides: TGCAGCTCGGGAGAAGTGGATACGCAGTATTTT. This gives the protein CSSGEVDTQYF.

CDR3 in DNA: TGCAGTGCTAGTAGGACTAGCGGGAATTTTCAAGAGACCCAGTACTTC. This encodes CSASRTSGNFQETQYF. The chain combines TRBV20-1 with TRBJ2-5; 12 bases align to TRBD2. Germline V lookup: CDR1 DFQATT, CDR2 SNEGSKA (reference sequence). V shed 3 bases and J 2 bases; nucleotides not matched to a gene: 7. This CDR3 has 16 amino acids.

V is TRBV27 and J is TRBJ2-5; unclear D gene. Germline V gene sequence: CDR1 MNHEY, CDR2 SMNVEV (reference sequence). The CDR3 is 11 residues long. With 5 bases removed from V and 5 bases from J, the gap between germline ends came to 6 bases. CDR3: CASSPPETQYF. The DNA of the CDR3 is TGTGCCAGCAGTCCACCGGAGACCCAGTACTTC.

Details on this clonotype: With a much larger clone just one base away, this may be a read error. V usage is TRBV28 and J usage is TRBJ2-3; a possible D gene is TRBD2 (6 bases). Looked up from germline, CDR1 is MDHEN and CDR2 is SYDVKM. This CDR3 has 14 amino acids. CDR3 sequence reads: CVSSFTSTPDTQYF. CDR3 nucleotides: TGTGTCAGCAGTTTTACTAGCACCCCAGATACGCAGTATTTT.

The chain is built from TRBV2 and TRBJ1-5, with D uncertain. V was cut by 3 bases and J by 2 bases, with 8 bases left in between. Germline V gene lookup returns CDR1 SNHLY and CDR2 FYNNEI. The CDR3 is 14 amino acids. The chain's CDR3 is CASSETSRNQPQHF. As DNA, the CDR3 is TGTGCCAGCAGTGAGACATCTCGCAATCAGCCCCAGCATTTT.

This clonotype was detected ten times or more. This chain links TRBV7-9 with TRBJ2-7; D remains ambiguous. The CDR3 length is 12 residues. Germline-derived CDR1 and CDR2 are SEHNR and FQNEAQ (reference sequence). V was pared by 7 bases and J by 5 bases, with 12 bases between. In DNA, the CDR3 is TGTGCCAGCACCAAATTTGGGGACGAGCAGTACTTC. Its protein product is CASTKFGDEQYF.

V usage is TRBV18 and J usage is TRBJ1-1, with a possible D match to TRBD1 (5 bases). V lost 3 bases and J 0 bases, leaving 17 bases between the germline ends. Per the germline V gene, CDR1 is KGHSH and CDR2 is LQKENI. This CDR3 spans 17 amino acids. For the CDR3, the DNA is TGTGCCAGCTCACCTAACTGGTTACAGGATTTGAACACTGAAGCTTTCTTT. This sequence encodes CASSPNWLQDLNTEAFF. Full variable domain (remainder filled in from reference TRBV18 and TRBJ1-1): NAGVMQNPRHLVRRRGQEARLRCSPMKGHSHVYWYRQLPEEGLKFMVYLQKENIIDESGMPKERFSAEFPKEGPSILRIQQVVRGDSAAYFCASSPNWLQDLNTEAFFGQGTRLTVV.

This clonotype has a count of ten or more. The chain recombines TRBV11-2 with TRBJ2-1; D is possibly TRBD1 or TRBD2 (5 bases each). CDR3 size: 14 residues. The germline V and J ends were trimmed by 5 bases and 10 bases, with 18 bases remaining between them. Germline loops: CDR1 SGHAT, CDR2 FQNNGV. CDR3 DNA: TGTGCCAGCAGCCGAACCGGGACCTCGGGGGAGCAGTTCTTC. It codes for CASSRTGTSGEQFF.

The table lists this clonotype with many counts. The J gene is TRBJ2-7, the V gene TRBV27; 9 bases match TRBD2. This CDR3 contains 15 residues. Germline V gene sequence: CDR1 MNHEY, CDR2 SMNVEV (reference sequence). With V trimmed by 2 bases and J by 2 bases, 4 bases remained unmatched. The CDR3 DNA is TGTGCCAGCAGTTTAGTGGGACTAGCCCCCTACGAGCAGTACTTC. It specifies CASSLVGLAPYEQYF.

This clonotype was seen many times. The chain is built from TRBV5-1 and TRBJ2-1; a weak D match, TRBD2 (5 bases). Trimming removed 0 bases at V and 4 bases at J, with 29 bases between. The CDR3 totals 21 residues. In germline, CDR1 is SGHRS, CDR2 YFSETQ. The CDR3, as DNA: TGCGCCAGCAGCTTGGTACGGCCAGATCTTACAATGAGCGGATCTTACAATGAGCAGTTCTTC. Its translation is CASSLVRPDLTMSGSYNEQFF.

For this clonotype: It is likely a read error, because the conserved phenylalanine at the end of the CDR3 is missing. The chain employs TRBV7-9 and TRBJ1-4; D unclear. In germline, CDR1 is SEHNR, CDR2 FQNEAQ (reference sequence). This CDR3 region has 15 residues. Trimming took 5 bases from V and 5 from J, leaving 15 bases between them. CDR3 loop: CASSTDGAVNEKLFL. The CDR3 DNA reads as TGTGCCAGCAGCACAGACGGAGCAGTAAATGAAAAACTGTTTCTT.

This sequence joins TRBV4-3 and TRBJ2-6; 8 bases are shared with TRBD2. The CDR3 has 19 residues. Losses at the gene ends were 3 bases for V and 0 bases for J; bases not matched to a gene: 10. Germline CDR1 LGHNA, CDR2 YSLEER. In DNA form, the CDR3 reads TGCGCCAGCAGCCAGGTGCTTGCGGGGGGTTACTCTGGGGCCAACGTCCTGACTTTC. Translating gives CASSQVLAGGYSGANVLTF.

The chain joins TRBV12-3 or TRBV12-4 to TRBJ2-3, with D hard to call. V lost 4 bases and J 4 bases, leaving 9 bases between the germline ends. CDR3 length equals 13 residues. CDR3 nucleotides: TGTGCCAGCAGTTGCATGAGAGCAGATACGCAGTATTTT. Amino acid sequence: CASSCMRADTQYF.

The chain links TRBV5-1 to TRBJ1-2; 7 bases are shared with TRBD1. This CDR3 spans 13 amino acids. Germline CDR1 is SGHRS and CDR2 is YFSETQ. V gave up 10 bases and J gave up 0 bases; unmatched junction bases: 6. In DNA form, the CDR3 reads TGCGCCTCCCGGGACAGAACTAACTATGGCTACACCTTC. Protein sequence: CASRDRTNYGYTF. Based on the CDR3 plus reference TRBV5-1 and TRBJ1-2, the full variable domain is KAGVTQTPRYLIKTRGQQVTLSCSPISGHRSVSWYQQTPGQGLQFLFEYFSETQRNKGNFPGRFSGRQFSNSRSEMNVSTLELGDSALYLCASRDRTNYGYTFGSGTRLTVV.

This clonotype was recorded at least ten times. The chain combines TRBV29-1 with TRBJ2-3; 8 positions agree with TRBD2. Germline V gene data show CDR1 as SQVTM and CDR2 as ANQGSEA. The length of the CDR3 is 15 residues. V shed 2 bases, J shed 3 bases, and the junction held 7 bases outside the gene matches. Here the CDR3 reads CSVESSGSPTDTQYF. The CDR3 DNA sequence: TGCAGCGTTGAATCGAGCGGGAGTCCGACAGATACGCAGTATTTT.

The chain joins TRBV7-2 to TRBJ2-7; possibly TRBD1 for D (6 bases). The CDR3 has 14 amino acids. Germline CDR1 reads SGHTA; CDR2 reads FQGNSA. Between the trimmed V and J ends, which lost 3 bases and 1 base, there was a span of 10 bases. Written as DNA, the CDR3 is TGTGCCAGCAGCTTCCACAGGGAATCCTACGAGCAGTACTTC. Protein sequence: CASSFHRESYEQYF.

This clonotype was recorded only once. This chain links TRBV5-1 with TRBJ2-7; 7 positions match TRBD1. CDR1 is SGHRS and CDR2 is YFSETQ in the germline V gene. Trimming took 5 bases from V and 0 from J; bases not matched to a gene: 8. The CDR3 sequence is 15 residues long. DNA for the CDR3: TGCGCCAGCAGTCGCGGACAGGACATCTCCTACGAGCAGTACTTC. It specifies CASSRGQDISYEQYF.

This clonotype was counted a few times. This chain connects TRBV7-9 to TRBJ2-5; the D is unclear. Trimming shortened V by 5 bases and J by 3 bases, and 19 bases separated the two germline ends. CDR1 and CDR2 (germline): SEHNR, FQNEAQ (reference sequence). The CDR3 is 16 residues long. CDR3 in amino acids: CASSKRWEGLKETQYF. In DNA form, the CDR3 reads TGTGCCAGCAGCAAAAGGTGGGAAGGGCTGAAAGAGACCCAGTACTTC.

The CDR3 nucleotides read TGCAGTGCTAGAGACTGGGATACGCAGTATTTT. Its translation: CSARDWDTQYF. This chain joins TRBV20-1 and TRBJ2-3, with no clear D. This CDR3 contains 11 residues. The germline CDR1 and CDR2 sequences are DFQATT and SNEGSKA (reference sequence). The V end lost 0 bases, the J end lost 6 bases, and 4 bases lay between the germline ends.

Notes on this clonotype: With a much larger clone just one base away, this may be a read error. The chain employs TRBV4-2 and TRBJ2-5; 13 bases are a match to TRBD2. CDR1 and CDR2 from the germline V gene are LGHNA and YNFKEQ. This CDR3 spans 16 amino acids. Trimming removed 4 bases from V and 11 bases from J; junction bases left unmatched: 13. CDR3 nucleotide sequence: TGTGCCAGCAGCCCAATACTAGCGGGAGGGCGGAATGAGCAGTACTTC. Encoded protein: CASSPILAGGRNEQYF.

This chain links TRBV6-1 with TRBJ2-7; TRBD2 aligns across 9 bases. This CDR3 is built from 17 residues. Germline CDR1 reads MNHNS; CDR2 reads SASEGT. The ends lost 7 bases at V and 3 bases at J; junction bases unmatched: 16. CDR3: CASTVKPGLASGYEQYF. The CDR3 DNA reads TGTGCCAGCACCGTAAAACCGGGACTAGCTTCGGGCTACGAGCAGTACTTC.

J is TRBJ2-7 and V is TRBV6-6, with D unclear. Germline values: CDR1 MNHNY, CDR2 SVGAGI (reference sequence). The CDR3 is 14 amino acids. Trimming shortened V by 2 bases and J by 1 base, and 9 bases separated the two germline ends. The CDR3 reads CASSYGGQSYEQYF. For the CDR3, the DNA is TGTGCCAGCAGTTACGGTGGGCAGTCCTACGAGCAGTACTTC.